Presented here are 27 T cell receptor beta chains from one specimen sequenced in a study of blood T cell repertoires in COVID-19. TCRdb keeps only in-frame clones here, not all; method: immunoSEQ multiplex PCR. Among fewer than 350,000 clones listed, 85% were seen once. Sequenced sample: PBMCs or T cells enriched from blood (not recorded which). The receptors originated from a woman aged 25 to 39 who had been exposed to COVID-19.

CDR3 nucleotides: TGTGCCTGGAGTGGCGGGGGAGTCTCCTACGAGCAGTACTTC. Translation gives CAWSGGGVSYEQYF. The V call is TRBV30, the J call TRBJ2-7; 7 bases are shared with TRBD2. The CDR3 loop spans 14 amino acids. Looked up from germline, CDR1 is GTSNPN and CDR2 is SVGIG (reference sequence). The trim removed 1 base at V and 0 bases at J, leaving 3 bases unmatched.

This chain joins TRBV7-8 and TRBJ1-1, with 10 bases identical to TRBD1. Losses at the gene ends were 7 bases for V and 4 bases for J; bases not matched to a gene: 6. The germline V gene encodes CDR1 SGHVS and CDR2 FQNEAQ. The CDR3 has 14 amino acids. Written as DNA, the CDR3 is TGTGCCAGCAAGGAGAGGACAGGGGGCACTGAAGCTTTCTTT. Translation: CASKERTGGTEAFF.

The gene calls are TRBV6-2 or TRBV6-3 and TRBJ1-1, with 9 bases that match TRBD1. The junction had 6 bases not matched to a gene; V was cut back by 1 base and J by 6 bases. The CDR3 spans 15 residues. Germline V CDR1 and CDR2: MNHEY, SVGEGT. CDR3 in amino acids: CASSYFPQGAAEAFF. The CDR3 DNA reads TGTGCCAGCAGTTACTTTCCACAGGGGGCTGCTGAAGCTTTCTTT.

This chain links TRBV19 with TRBJ1-6, with D possibly TRBD1 on 5 matching bases. Germline V lookup: CDR1 LNHDA, CDR2 SQIVND (reference sequence). The CDR3 is 16 residues long. V was shortened by 3 bases and J by 6 bases, with 15 bases between the two germline ends. This CDR3 reads CASSMYYRDFNSPLHF. CDR3 DNA: TGTGCCAGTAGTATGTACTACCGGGACTTTAATTCACCCCTCCACTTT.

This clone was counted a few times. The chain carries TRBV28 and TRBJ1-5; D is undetermined. This CDR3 contains 13 residues. CDR1 and CDR2 from the germline V gene are MDHEN and SYDVKM. V was trimmed by 8 bases and J by 1 base, leaving 9 bases between them. CDR3 nucleotide sequence: TGTGCCAGCTTGGCCGGGAGCAATCAGCCCCAGCATTTT. Translating it yields CASLAGSNQPQHF.

The rearrangement links TRBV25-1 to TRBJ1-4; tentative D call: TRBD1 (6 bases). The CDR3 length is 16 residues. V was cut by 0 bases and J by 5 bases, with 13 bases left in between. Germline V lookup: CDR1 MGHDK, CDR2 SYGVNS. In DNA form, the CDR3 reads TGTGCCAGCAGTGAATATCGGACAGCCCGGAATGAAAAACTGTTTTTT. Translating it yields CASSEYRTARNEKLFF.

A single count supports this clone. The rearrangement links TRBV9 to TRBJ2-1, with 7 bases that match TRBD2. CDR3 length equals 14 residues. CDR1 is SGDLS and CDR2 is YYNGEE in the germline V gene. V was clipped by 0 bases and J by 6 bases; unmatched bases: 3. CDR3 sequence: CASSVEAGRNEQFF. The CDR3, as DNA: TGTGCCAGCAGCGTAGAAGCGGGACGCAATGAGCAGTTCTTC. Filled out from reference TRBV9 and TRBJ2-1, the complete variable domain reads DSGVTQTPKHLITATGQRVTLRCSPRSGDLSVYWYQQSLDQGLQFLIQYYNGEERAKGNILERFSAQQFPDLHSELNLSSLELGDSALYFCASSVEAGRNEQFFGPGTRLTVL.

The chain uses TRBV11-2 and TRBJ1-3, with D perhaps TRBD1 (6 bases). Trimming shortened V by 5 bases and J by 1 base, and 18 bases separated the two germline ends. There are 17 residues in the CDR3. CDR1 is SGHAT, CDR2 FQNNGV, per germline. CDR3 nucleotides: TGTGCCAGCAGCCGGGGGGCAGGGTTGGGGTCTGGAAACACCATATATTTT. Its protein product is CASSRGAGLGSGNTIYF. The entire variable domain, with the rest obtained from reference TRBV11-2 and TRBJ1-3, is as follows: EAGVAQSPRYKIIEKRQSVAFWCNPISGHATLYWYQQILGQGPKLLIQFQNNGVVDDSQLPKDRFSAERLKGVDSTLKIQPAKLEDSAVYLCASSRGAGLGSGNTIYFGEGSWLTVV.

The CDR3 here is CASSQDSSRTQYF. CDR3 sequence (DNA): TGTGCCAGCAGCCAGGACTCCTCCCGGACGCAGTATTTT. The chain recombines TRBV13 with TRBJ2-3; TRBD2 might be the D (5 bases). Germline lookup yields CDR1 PRHDT and CDR2 FYEKMQ (reference sequence). Trimming shortened V by 5 bases and J by 9 bases, and 15 bases separated the two germline ends. The CDR3 is 13 amino acids.

This clone occurred once. V usage is TRBV6-1 and J usage is TRBJ1-3; no firm D call. The CDR3 is made up of 14 amino acids. V lost 3 bases to trimming and J lost 0 bases, with 6 bases between them. Germline V gives CDR1 MNHNS, CDR2 SASEGT. The CDR3 spells CASSDRFSGNTIYF. The DNA for the CDR3 is TGTGCCAGCAGTGATCGGTTCTCTGGAAACACCATATATTTT.

V and J are TRBV7-8 and TRBJ1-3; the match to TRBD1 covers 7 bases. Germline V lookup: CDR1 SGHVS, CDR2 FQNEAQ. This CDR3 has 13 residues. After removal of 6 bases from V and 1 base from J, the junction contained 0 bases not matched to a gene. The CDR3 spells CASRQGSGNTIYF. The DNA for the CDR3 is TGTGCCAGCAGACAGGGGTCTGGAAACACCATATATTTT.

CDR3 in amino acids: CASSQEQGRDTQYF. The CDR3 region has the DNA TGTGCCAGCAGCCAAGAACAGGGACGAGATACGCAGTATTTT. The chain recombines TRBV14 with TRBJ2-3; the D gene is possibly TRBD1 (6 bases). The germline V gene has CDR1 SGHDN and CDR2 FVKESK. Deletions cut 0 bases from V and 5 bases from J, with 9 bases between. CDR3 size: 14 residues. Drawing the rest from reference TRBV14 and TRBJ2-3, the complete variable domain is EAGVTQFPSHSVIEKGQTVTLRCDPISGHDNLYWYRRVMGKEIKFLLHFVKESKQDESGMPNNRFLAERTGGTYSTLKVQPAELEDSGVYFCASSQEQGRDTQYFGPGTRLTVL.

As DNA, the CDR3 is TGCGCCAGCAGCTTGCAAGGGGCAGATAATTCACCCCTCCACTTT. It codes for CASSLQGADNSPLHF. V is TRBV5-1 and J is TRBJ1-6, with D perhaps matching TRBD1 (5 bases). Trimming took 1 base from V and 5 from J, leaving 10 bases between them. The germline V gene encodes CDR1 SGHRS and CDR2 YFSETQ. The CDR3 runs to 15 residues.

This clone has more than one count but fewer than ten. The gene calls are TRBV7-9 and TRBJ2-1; a possible D gene is TRBD2 (6 bases). The V gene's germline CDR1 is SEHNR and CDR2 FQNEAQ (reference sequence). This CDR3 comprises 15 residues. Between the trimmed V and J ends, which lost 6 bases and 0 bases, there was a span of 12 bases. CDR3 loop: CASRRDGSSYNEQFF. CDR3 coding DNA: TGTGCCAGCAGACGCGACGGGAGCTCCTACAATGAGCAGTTCTTC. Full variable domain (remainder filled in from reference TRBV7-9 and TRBJ2-1): DTGVSQNPRHKITKRGQNVTFRCDPISEHNRLYWYRQTLGQGPEFLTYFQNEAQLEKSRLLSDRFSAERPKGSFSTLEIQRTEQGDSAMYLCASRRDGSSYNEQFFGPGTRLTVL.

The chain is built from TRBV6-5 and TRBJ2-1; no firm D call. This CDR3 contains 15 residues. Germline V gene data show CDR1 as MNHEY and CDR2 as SVGAGI. V lost 4 bases and J lost 0, with 10 bases in between. The chain's CDR3 is CASSSTRSSYNEQFF. The CDR3 DNA reads as TGTGCCAGCAGTTCTACACGGAGCTCCTACAATGAGCAGTTCTTC.

J is TRBJ1-4 and V is TRBV6-5; a weak D match, TRBD1 (5 bases). With 5 bases removed from V and 4 bases from J, the gap between germline ends came to 11 bases. The CDR3 extends over 14 amino acids. In germline, CDR1 is MNHEY, CDR2 SVGAGI. CDR3 loop: CASSLGLNNEKLFF. The CDR3 DNA sequence: TGTGCCAGCAGTCTGGGACTGAATAATGAAAAACTGTTTTTT.

The chain has TRBV7-2 and TRBJ1-5; D uncertain. The CDR3 covers 15 residues. V shed 0 bases and J shed 10 bases, with 16 bases lying between them. Germline CDR1 and CDR2: SGHTA and FQGNSA. The DNA for the CDR3 is TGTGCCAGCAGCTTAGCTGGAGGTTCCATCGAACCCCAGCATTTT. Translation: CASSLAGGSIEPQHF.

This clone was counted a single time. The V call is TRBV5-1, the J call TRBJ1-1; no reliable D call. This CDR3 has 14 residues. V lost 5 bases to trimming and J lost 5 bases, with 16 bases between them. Per the germline V gene, CDR1 is SGHRS and CDR2 is YFSETQ. The CDR3 region has the DNA TGCGCCAGCAGTAAGGACCCGGGAAGGACTGAAGCTTTCTTT. This translates into CASSKDPGRTEAFF. The full variable domain, rest sourced from reference TRBV5-1 and TRBJ1-1, is KAGVTQTPRYLIKTRGQQVTLSCSPISGHRSVSWYQQTPGQGLQFLFEYFSETQRNKGNFPGRFSGRQFSNSRSEMNVSTLELGDSALYLCASSKDPGRTEAFFGQGTRLTVV.

The V gene is TRBV28, the J gene TRBJ1-2, with D unclear. Trimming removed 4 bases at V and 4 bases at J, with 19 bases between. CDR3 size: 16 residues. Germline CDR1 reads MDHEN; CDR2 reads SYDVKM. CDR3 sequence: CASSYNEAGRFYGYTF. For the CDR3, the DNA is TGTGCCAGCAGTTATAACGAGGCGGGGAGATTCTATGGCTACACCTTC.

The rearrangement joins TRBV9 to TRBJ1-2; TRBD1 agrees at 8 bases. From germline, CDR1 is SGDLS and CDR2 YYNGEE. V was clipped by 0 bases and J by 6 bases; unmatched bases: 4. This CDR3 is 14 amino acids long. CDR3: CASSVGQGTDGYTF. For the CDR3, the DNA is TGTGCCAGCAGCGTAGGACAGGGGACAGATGGCTACACCTTC.

The gene calls are TRBV10-3 and TRBJ2-7; D is perhaps TRBD2 (7 bases). V shed 7 bases and J shed 4 bases, with 20 bases lying between them. CDR3 size: 15 residues. The germline CDR1 and CDR2 sequences are ENHRY and SYGVKD. DNA for the CDR3: TGTGCCATCACCGATAGGGGGGGGCGCACGTACGAGCAGTACTTC. Translating it yields CAITDRGGRTYEQYF.

V and J are TRBV19 and TRBJ1-5; weak D call: TRBD1 (6 bases). V was shortened by 6 bases and J by 4 bases, with 13 bases between the two germline ends. CDR1 is LNHDA, CDR2 SQIVND, per germline (reference sequence). The CDR3 covers 14 residues. The CDR3 DNA is TGTGCCAGTAGACCCCAGGGGACGAATCAGCCCCAGCATTTT. It specifies CASRPQGTNQPQHF.

This clone appeared once. This chain links TRBV19 with TRBJ2-1; 8 bases line up with TRBD2. The CDR3 is 14 residues long. V trimming: 4 bases; J trimming: 8 bases; junction bases outside the gene matches: 7. CDR1 LNHDA and CDR2 SQIVND come from the germline V gene (reference sequence). CDR3 bases: TGTGCCAGTAGTACGGGGACTAGTCGGCATGAGCAGTTCTTC. Its protein is CASSTGTSRHEQFF.

This rearrangement joins TRBV5-8 to TRBJ1-6; 7 nucleotides align to TRBD1. The V gene's germline CDR1 is SGHTS and CDR2 YDEGEE. The CDR3 is made up of 16 amino acids. Trimming cost V 2 bases and J 6 bases; bases outside gene matches: 8. DNA for the CDR3: TGTGCCAGCAGCTTCAGACCGGGACAGTTTAATTCACCCCTCCACTTT. Its protein product is CASSFRPGQFNSPLHF.

The V call is TRBV9, the J call TRBJ1-1; D is possibly TRBD1 (5 bases). Trimming took off 0 bases at V and 1 base at J, with 13 bases between the two ends. CDR1 and CDR2 from the germline V gene are SGDLS and YYNGEE. CDR3 size: 16 residues. The CDR3 is CASSVGIQAGNTEAFF. The CDR3 DNA reads as TGTGCCAGCAGCGTAGGTATACAGGCTGGGAACACTGAAGCTTTCTTT.

The V gene is TRBV7-9, the J gene TRBJ2-5, with 7 bases lining up with TRBD1. Germline values: CDR1 SEHNR, CDR2 FQNEAQ (reference sequence). V was pared by 5 bases and J by 5 bases, with 11 bases of the junction left unmatched. CDR3 length: 15 amino acids. CDR3 coding DNA: TGTGCCAGCAGCACTCCGACAGGGAGCTTGGAGACCCAGTACTTC. It translates to CASSTPTGSLETQYF.

There are a few counts of this clone. The J gene is TRBJ1-2, the V gene TRBV5-4, with D tentatively TRBD1 (5 bases). V lost 3 bases to trimming and J lost 4 bases, with 10 bases between them. Germline CDR1 reads SGHNT; CDR2 reads YYREEE (reference sequence). The length of the CDR3 is 13 residues. The CDR3: CASSSGLSYGYTF. The CDR3 nucleotides read TGTGCCAGCAGCTCGGGACTGAGCTATGGCTACACCTTC.